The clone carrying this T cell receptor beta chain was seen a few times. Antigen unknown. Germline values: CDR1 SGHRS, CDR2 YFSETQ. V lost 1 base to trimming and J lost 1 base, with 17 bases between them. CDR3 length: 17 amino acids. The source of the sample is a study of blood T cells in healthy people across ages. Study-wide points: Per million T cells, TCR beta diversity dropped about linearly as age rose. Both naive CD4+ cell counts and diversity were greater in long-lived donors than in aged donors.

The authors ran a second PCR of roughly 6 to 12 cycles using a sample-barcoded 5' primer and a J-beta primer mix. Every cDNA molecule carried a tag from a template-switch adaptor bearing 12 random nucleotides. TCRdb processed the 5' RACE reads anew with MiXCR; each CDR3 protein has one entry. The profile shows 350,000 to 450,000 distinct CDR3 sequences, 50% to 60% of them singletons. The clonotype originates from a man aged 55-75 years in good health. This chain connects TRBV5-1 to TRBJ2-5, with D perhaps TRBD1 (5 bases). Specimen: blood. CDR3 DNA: TGCGCCAGCAGCTTGTCTCGCAGGGTATCTTCCCAAGAGACCCAGTACTTC. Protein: CASSLSRRVSSQETQYF.